The clone carrying this T cell receptor (beta chain) was seen ten or more times. The antigen is not known. Germline V gene sequence: CDR1 SGHRS, CDR2 YFSETQ. The CDR3 has 15 residues. V was trimmed by 4 bases and J by 5 bases, leaving 15 bases between them. This specimen belongs to a study of blood T cells in healthy people across ages. Total RNA, at least 5.5 micrograms per sample, came from PBMCs. Then a second PCR, running roughly 7 to 12 cycles, was carried out with a sample-barcoded 5' primer and a J-beta primer mix. The yield of each sample was at least 3 million CDR3-containing paired-end reads. Each CDR3 protein is one row after TCRdb ran MiXCR on the 5' RACE reads. The profile covers some 1.4 million distinct CDR3 sequences, with 35% to 45% appearing a single time and roughly 8.2% taken by the ten largest. Study results and caveats: Researchers deemed the diversity estimates from one million T cells underestimates. TCR beta diversity, measured per million T cells, fell in a roughly linear way with age.

Sequenced input: blood. The receptor was isolated from a woman aged 18 to 35 in good health. The chain couples TRBV5-1 to TRBJ1-4, with TRBD1 as a possible D gene (5 bases). The CDR3 spells CASSTGGATNEKLFF. In nucleotides, the CDR3 is TGCGCCAGCAGCACCGGCGGGGCGACGAATGAAAAACTGTTTTTT.